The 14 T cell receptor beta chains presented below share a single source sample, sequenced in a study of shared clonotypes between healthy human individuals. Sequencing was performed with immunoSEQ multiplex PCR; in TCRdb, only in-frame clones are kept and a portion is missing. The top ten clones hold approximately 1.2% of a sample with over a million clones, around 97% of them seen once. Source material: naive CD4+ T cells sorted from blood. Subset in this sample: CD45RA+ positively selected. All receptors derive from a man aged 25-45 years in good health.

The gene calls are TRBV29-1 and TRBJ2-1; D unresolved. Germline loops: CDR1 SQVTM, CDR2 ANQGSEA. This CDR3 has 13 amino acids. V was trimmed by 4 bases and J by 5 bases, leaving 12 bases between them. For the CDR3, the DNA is TGCAGCGTTGGGAGTAGTCTCGACAATGAGCAGTTCTTC. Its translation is CSVGSSLDNEQFF.

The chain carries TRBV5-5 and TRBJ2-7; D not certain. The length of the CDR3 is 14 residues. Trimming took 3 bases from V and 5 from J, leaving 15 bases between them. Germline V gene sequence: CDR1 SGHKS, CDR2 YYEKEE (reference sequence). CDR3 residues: CASSYQAVPDEQYF. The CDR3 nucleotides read TGTGCCAGCAGCTATCAGGCGGTGCCTGACGAGCAGTACTTC.

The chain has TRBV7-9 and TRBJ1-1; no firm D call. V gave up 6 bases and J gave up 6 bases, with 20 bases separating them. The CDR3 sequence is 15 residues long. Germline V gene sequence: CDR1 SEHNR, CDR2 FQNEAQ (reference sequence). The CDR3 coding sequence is TGTGCCAGCAGTCTTAAGGGCCCAGAGAGCCCTGAAGCTTTCTTT. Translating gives CASSLKGPESPEAFF.

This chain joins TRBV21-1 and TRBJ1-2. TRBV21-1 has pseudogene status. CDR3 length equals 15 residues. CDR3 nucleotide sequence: TGTGCCAGCAGCAAAGAGGGTACGGCAGGTGCTGGCTACACCTTC. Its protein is CASSKEGTAGAGYTF.

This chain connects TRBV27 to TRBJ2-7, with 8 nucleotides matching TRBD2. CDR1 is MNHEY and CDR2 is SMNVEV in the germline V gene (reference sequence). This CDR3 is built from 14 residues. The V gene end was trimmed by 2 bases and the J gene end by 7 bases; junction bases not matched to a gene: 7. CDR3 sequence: CASSLSGSPREQYF. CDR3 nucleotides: TGTGCCAGCAGTTTAAGCGGGAGCCCGAGGGAGCAGTACTTC.

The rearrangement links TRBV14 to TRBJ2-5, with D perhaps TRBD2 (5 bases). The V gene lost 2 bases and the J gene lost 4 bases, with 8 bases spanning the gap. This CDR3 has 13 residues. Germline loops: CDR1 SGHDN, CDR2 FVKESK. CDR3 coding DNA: TGTGCCAGCAGCCAATCCGGGGTAGAGACCCAGTACTTC. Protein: CASSQSGVETQYF.

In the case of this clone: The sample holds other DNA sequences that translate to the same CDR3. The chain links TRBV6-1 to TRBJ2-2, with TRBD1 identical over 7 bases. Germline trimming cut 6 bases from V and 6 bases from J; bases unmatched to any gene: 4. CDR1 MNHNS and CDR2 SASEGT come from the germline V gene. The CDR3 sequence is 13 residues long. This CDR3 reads CASRPDRAGELFF. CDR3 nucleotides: TGTGCCAGCAGGCCCGACAGGGCCGGGGAGCTGTTTTTT.

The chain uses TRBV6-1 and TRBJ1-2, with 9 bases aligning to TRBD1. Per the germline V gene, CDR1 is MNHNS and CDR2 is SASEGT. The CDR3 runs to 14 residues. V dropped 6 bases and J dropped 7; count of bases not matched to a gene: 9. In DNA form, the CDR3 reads TGTGCCAGCAGAGCTTACAGGGGGCTCTCTGGCTACACCTTC. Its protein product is CASRAYRGLSGYTF.

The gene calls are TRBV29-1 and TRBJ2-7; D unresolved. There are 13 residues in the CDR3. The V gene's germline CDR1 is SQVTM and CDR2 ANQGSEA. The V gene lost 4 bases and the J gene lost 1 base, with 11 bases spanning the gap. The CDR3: CSVVGVSSYEQYF. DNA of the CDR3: TGCAGCGTTGTTGGAGTCAGTTCCTACGAGCAGTACTTC.

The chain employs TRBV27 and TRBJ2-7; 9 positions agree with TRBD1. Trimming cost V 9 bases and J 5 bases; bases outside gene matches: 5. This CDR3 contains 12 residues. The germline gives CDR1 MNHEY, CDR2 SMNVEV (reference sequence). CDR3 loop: CASGDRDHEQYF. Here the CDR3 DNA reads TGTGCCAGTGGGGACAGGGACCACGAGCAGTACTTC.

In nucleotides, the CDR3 is TGTGCCAGCAGTTTTGAAGCAGGGACCAACACTGAAGCTTTCTTT. Translation gives CASSFEAGTNTEAFF. The chain employs TRBV28 and TRBJ1-1, with D possibly matching TRBD1 (5 bases). CDR1 MDHEN and CDR2 SYDVKM come from the germline V gene. The V end was cut by 3 bases, the J end by 2 bases, with 13 bases between. This CDR3 has 15 amino acids.

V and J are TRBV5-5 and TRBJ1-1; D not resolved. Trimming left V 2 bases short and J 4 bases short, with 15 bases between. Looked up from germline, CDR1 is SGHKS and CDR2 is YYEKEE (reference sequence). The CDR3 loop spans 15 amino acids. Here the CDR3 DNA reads TGTGCCAGCAGCTTCTTAGGGTTCCGGTCCACTGAAGCTTTCTTT. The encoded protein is CASSFLGFRSTEAFF.

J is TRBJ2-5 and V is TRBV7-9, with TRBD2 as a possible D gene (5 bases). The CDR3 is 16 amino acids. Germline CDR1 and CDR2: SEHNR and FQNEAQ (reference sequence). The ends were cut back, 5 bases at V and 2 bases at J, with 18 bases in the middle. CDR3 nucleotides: TGTGCCAGCAGCCTAGGGAGTTTCTCTACTCAAGAGACCCAGTACTTC. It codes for CASSLGSFSTQETQYF.

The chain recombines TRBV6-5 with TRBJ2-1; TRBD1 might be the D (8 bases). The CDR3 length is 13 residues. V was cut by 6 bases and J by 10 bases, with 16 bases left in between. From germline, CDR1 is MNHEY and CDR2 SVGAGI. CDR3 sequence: CASSQNRGGEQFF. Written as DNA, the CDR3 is TGTGCCAGCAGCCAGAACAGGGGGGGGGAGCAGTTCTTC.